This is a list of T cell receptor beta chains from one sample in a study of T-cell reconstitution after alpha-beta-depleted transplantation in children. MiXCR, applied by TCRdb to the PCR reads, yields one record per CDR3 protein. Here the sample spans some 440,000 distinct CDR3 sequences, roughly 17% being singletons. Sample: PBMCs, mostly from graft donor cells, taken 360 days after TCRalphabeta/CD19-depleted stem cell transplant. These receptors all stem from a boy in the first two years of life who had a stem cell transplant for Wiskott-Aldrich syndrome, so the T cells may come from the graft donor. CDR3s include the opening cysteine and the closing phenylalanine or tryptophan. D genes are given only for firm matches. For some rows the clone size is stated as once, few or many, or as a class when expanded; others skip it.

19,TRBJ2-1,TRBD2,TRBV19,-,TGTGCCAGTAGCACCTCATACCGACTAGCGGGAGTTAAGTCCAATGAGCAGTTCTTC,CASSTSYRLAGVKSNEQFF
11,TRBJ2-7,-,TRBV20-1,few,TGCAGTGCTACCCCGTCCTACGAGCAGTACTTC,CSATPSYEQYF
14,TRBJ2-7,-,TRBV4-1,-,TGCGCCAGCAGCCTCCGGCACCCACCATACGAGCAGTACTTC,CASSLRHPPYEQYF
15,TRBJ1-2,-,TRBV2,-,TGTGCCAGCAGCCTAGCCTCCGGGCAATTCTATGGCTACACCTTC,CASSLASGQFYGYTF
15,TRBJ2-7,-,TRBV30,-,TGTGCCTGGAGTGTGGGGGACCCTACCTTCTACGAGCAGTACTTC,CAWSVGDPTFYEQYF
14,TRBJ2-7,-,TRBV12-3/TRBV12-4,few,TGTGCCAGCAGCAAGTGGGGGGACTTCTACGAGCAGTACTTC,CASSKWGDFYEQYF
15,TRBJ2-2,TRBD2,TRBV24-1,few,TGTGCCACCTCACCGGGACTAGCGGGCACCGGGGAGCTGTTTTTT,CATSPGLAGTGELFF
14,TRBJ2-1,-,TRBV20-1,-,TGCAGTGCTACCGGGACTCCTACTGTCAATGAGCAGTTCTTC,CSATGTPTVNEQFF
15,TRBJ2-7,TRBD2,TRBV25-1,-,TGTGCCAGCAGTGAACAGGGCGGGAGGGGGTACGAGCAGTACTTC,CASSEQGGRGYEQYF
13,TRBJ1-1,-,TRBV12-3/TRBV12-4,few,TGTGCCATCCTGGGAGGGCTGAACACTGAAGCTTTCTTT,CAILGGLNTEAFF
15,TRBJ2-5,-,TRBV10-1,few,TGCGCCAGCAGTGTTCGGCAGGGGGGTCGGGAGACCCAGTACTTC,CASSVRQGGRETQYF
15,TRBJ1-1,-,TRBV18,few,TGTGCCAGCTCACCGATGAACCCCATGAACACTGAAGCTTTCTTT,CASSPMNPMNTEAFF
14,TRBJ2-7,-,TRBV23-1,-,TGCGCCAGCAGTCCGGGGGATGACTCCTACGAGCAGTACTTC,CASSPGDDSYEQYF
14,TRBJ2-3,TRBD2,TRBV7-9,-,TGTGCCAGCAGAACGGGGGGGAGGGGCGATACGCAGTATTTT,CASRTGGRGDTQYF
18,TRBJ2-1,TRBD2,TRBV5-1,-,TGCGCCAGCAGCTTGTCCTCTGTGCTAGCGGGAGGGGGTAATGAGCAGTTCTTC,CASSLSSVLAGGGNEQFF
14,TRBJ2-7,-,TRBV4-2,few,TGTGCCAGCAGCCAATATGGCACGTCCTACGAGCAGTACTTC,CASSQYGTSYEQYF
16,TRBJ2-3,-,TRBV9,-,TGTGCCAGCAGCGTTTCCCAGGGAGGCCGCACAGATACGCAGTATTTT,CASSVSQGGRTDTQYF
16,TRBJ2-1,-,TRBV12-3/TRBV12-4,-,TGTGCCAGCAGCCCTACCGGGAGGGGGCAAAACAATGAGCAGTTCTTC,CASSPTGRGQNNEQFF
17,TRBJ2-7,TRBD1,TRBV7-6,-,TGTGCCAGCAGCTTAGACCCAGGGACAGGGGTGTCCTACGAGCAGTACTTC,CASSLDPGTGVSYEQYF
13,TRBJ1-2,-,TRBV12-3/TRBV12-4,few,TGTGCCAGTGGATCCGGGACCCAGGGCGGCTACACCTTC,CASGSGTQGGYTF
16,TRBJ2-3,TRBD2,TRBV9,few,TGTGCCAGCAGCGTTGCTAGCGGGAGGTCCACAGATACGCAGTATTTT,CASSVASGRSTDTQYF
15,TRBJ2-7,TRBD1,TRBV7-6,-,TGTGCCAGCAGCTTAGCAGAGACAGGGGTTTTCGAGCAGTACTTC,CASSLAETGVFEQYF
17,TRBJ2-4,-,TRBV4-2,few,TGTGCCAGCAGCCAACCATATTCCGTCGGGGCCAAAAACATTCAGTACTTC,CASSQPYSVGAKNIQYF
13,TRBJ2-7,-,TRBV18,few,TGTGCCAGCTCACCACCTAAAACCTACGAGCAGTACTTC,CASSPPKTYEQYF
15,TRBJ1-4,-,TRBV25-1,-,TGTGCCAGCGCTCACCATGGGACCTATGGAGGAAAACTGTTTTTT,CASAHHGTYGGKLFF
17,TRBJ2-7,-,TRBV21-1,-,TGTGCCAGCAGCAAGTTCGAACCCGGGACACACTCCTACGAGCAGTACTTC,CASSKFEPGTHSYEQYF
14,TRBJ2-3,-,TRBV2,-,TGTGCCAGCGTTGGCGGGCTTAGCACAGATACGCAGTATTTT,CASVGGLSTDTQYF
16,TRBJ2-1,TRBD1,TRBV4-1,once,TGCGCCAGCAGCCAAGTACCGGGACAGGGGGCATGGGAGCAGTTCTTC,CASSQVPGQGAWEQFF
15,TRBJ2-3,-,TRBV4-1,few,TGCGCCAGCAGCCAAGGAGCAGGGAGCGCAGATACGCAGTATTTT,CASSQGAGSADTQYF
13,TRBJ2-5,-,TRBV18,many,TGTGCCAGCTCCGTCCGGGCCCAAGAGACCCAGTACTTC,CASSVRAQETQYF
14,TRBJ2-1,-,TRBV7-2,-,TGTGCCAGCAGCCCAGGACTGTGGTACAATGAGCAGTTCTTC,CASSPGLWYNEQFF
15,TRBJ2-2,-,TRBV2,few,TGTGCCAGCAGTGCCCGGAGAGGGGATTCTGGGGAGCTGTTTTTT,CASSARRGDSGELFF
12,TRBJ2-5,-,TRBV10-1,few,TGCGCCAGCAGGGACCTTCTAGGGACCCAGTACTTC,CASRDLLGTQYF
15,TRBJ2-7,-,TRBV6-5,-,TGTGCCAGCAGTTACTCGTGGGACTCGCGGCTAAGGCAGTACTTC,CASSYSWDSRLRQYF
16,TRBJ2-1,TRBD2,TRBV15,few,TGTGCCACCAGCAGAGTGGTAAGCGGGAGGTTCGATGAGCAGTTCTTC,CATSRVVSGRFDEQFF
17,TRBJ2-5,-,TRBV5-1,many,TGCGCCAGCAGCTTGGGGTTAAGCGGGCGGTACCAAGAGACCCAGTACTTC,CASSLGLSGRYQETQYF
15,TRBJ2-1,-,TRBV7-7,few,TGTGCCAGCAGCTTAGTTCCTTCGGGGTACAATGAGCAGTTCTTC,CASSLVPSGYNEQFF
14,TRBJ1-3,-,TRBV11-1,-,TGTGCCAGCAGCGACGGATTAGAGGGAAACACCATATATTTT,CASSDGLEGNTIYF
16,TRBJ2-5,-,TRBV5-1,many,TGCGCCAGCAGCCGGTACAGGGCCGGGGAACAAGAGACCCAGTACTTC,CASSRYRAGEQETQYF
15,TRBJ1-3,-,TRBV15,few,TGTGCCACCAGCAGAGTTGGAGGGGGAGGAAACACCATATATTTT,CATSRVGGGGNTIYF
14,TRBJ2-1,-,TRBV12-3/TRBV12-4,many,TGTGCCAGCAGTTCACTCACTAGCACCAATGAGCAGTTCTTC,CASSSLTSTNEQFF
15,TRBJ2-7,-,TRBV12-3/TRBV12-4,-,TGTGCCAGCAGTTCGCAAGGGGGGGAGACCTACGAGCAGTACTTC,CASSSQGGETYEQYF
15,TRBJ1-4,TRBD1,TRBV6-5,few,TGTGCCAGCAGTCACACCGGACAGGGAAGTGAAAAACTGTTTTTT,CASSHTGQGSEKLFF
15,TRBJ2-5,-,TRBV15,-,TGTGCCACCAGCAGTCGCCGGGAGAACCAAGAGACCCAGTACTTC,CATSSRRENQETQYF
16,TRBJ2-2,-,TRBV12-3/TRBV12-4,-,TGTGCCAGCAGGTCCCTAAGTAGTAGCTACACCGGGGAGCTGTTTTTT,CASRSLSSSYTGELFF
18,TRBJ2-4,TRBD1,TRBV20-1,few,TGCAGTGCTAGAGTGGCAGGGGGACGCCTTCTAGCCAAAAACATTCAGTACTTC,CSARVAGGRLLAKNIQYF
10,TRBJ2-1,-,TRBV7-9,-,TGTGCCAGCAGCTTAGAACCGGAGTTCTTC,CASSLEPEFF
16,TRBJ1-2,-,TRBV15,-,TGTGCCACCAGCAGAGATCTGGGGGCGCGAGCCTATGGCTACACCTTC,CATSRDLGARAYGYTF
11,TRBJ2-3,TRBD2,TRBV20-1,few,TGCTCTGGCGGGAGAGATCGTACGCAGTATTTT,CSGGRDRTQYF
14,TRBJ1-1,-,TRBV7-6,-,TGTGCCAGCAGCTTACTCGGCAGCTTTAGTGAAGCTTTCTTT,CASSLLGSFSEAFF
15,TRBJ2-6,-,TRBV6-5,few,TGTGCCAGCAGTTACTCGGGAAGAGGGGCCAACGTCCTGACTTTC,CASSYSGRGANVLTF
15,TRBJ2-1,TRBD2,TRBV12-3/TRBV12-4,-,TGTGCCAGCAGGCCCCATAGCGGGAGTATCGATGAGCAGTTCTTC,CASRPHSGSIDEQFF
16,TRBJ2-1,TRBD1,TRBV5-1,once,TGCGCCAGCAGCAACCGGGACAGGGGGCCTAACAATGAGCAGTTCTTC,CASSNRDRGPNNEQFF
18,TRBJ2-2,TRBD2,TRBV6-4,few,TGTGCCAGCAGTGGAGGACTAGCGGGGGTTTTGAACACCGGGGAGCTGTTTTTT,CASSGGLAGVLNTGELFF